The clone carrying this TCR beta chain appeared once. Its antigen is still unknown. The data were produced by immunoSEQ multiplex PCR, yet TCRdb's version contains in-frame clones alone and is incomplete. The data hold around 380,000 clones, with 80% to 90% observed a single time. Treatment defined: about 20 received Ad26.COV2.S at low or high dose, single or two shots; 5 received placebo; per-sample allocation not given. Sampling was performed 63 days after the first vaccine or placebo injection. This sample was taken from a study of Ad26.COV2.S vaccination and SARS-CoV-2 variants. General study results and limits: Placebo and vaccine recipients had non-spike TCR breadth that was similar.

The sequence derives from a person between 18 and 59 years old who received the Ad26.COV2.S COVID-19 vaccine or a placebo. The sequencing used peripheral blood, collected in a trial of Ad26.COV2.S vaccine versus placebo.

The CDR3 DNA reads TGCGCCAGCAGCTTGAATCCTGAATATGGAAACACCATATATTTT. This codes for CASSLNPEYGNTIYF. The chain is built from TRBV5-1 and TRBJ1-3; no firm D call. CDR1 is SGHRS, CDR2 YFSETQ, per germline. The CDR3 is 15 amino acids. V lost 1 base, J lost 3 bases, and 11 bases lay in between.